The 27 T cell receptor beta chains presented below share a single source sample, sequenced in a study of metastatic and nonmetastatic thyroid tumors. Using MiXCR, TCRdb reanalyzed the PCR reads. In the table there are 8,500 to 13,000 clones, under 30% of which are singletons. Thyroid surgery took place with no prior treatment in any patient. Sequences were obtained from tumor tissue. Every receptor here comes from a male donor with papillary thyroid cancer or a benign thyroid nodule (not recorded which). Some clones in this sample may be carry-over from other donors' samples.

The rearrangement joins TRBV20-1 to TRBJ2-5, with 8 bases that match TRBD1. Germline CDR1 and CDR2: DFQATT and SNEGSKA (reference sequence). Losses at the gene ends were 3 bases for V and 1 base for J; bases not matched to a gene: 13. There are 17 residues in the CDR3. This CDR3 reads CSARSIRQGPLQETQYF. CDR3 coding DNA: TGCAGTGCTAGGTCAATTAGACAGGGGCCACTCCAAGAGACCCAGTACTTC.

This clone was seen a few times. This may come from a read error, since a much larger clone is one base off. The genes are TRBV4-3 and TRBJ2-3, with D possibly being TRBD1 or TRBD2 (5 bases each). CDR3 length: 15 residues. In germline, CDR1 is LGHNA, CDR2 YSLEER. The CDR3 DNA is TGCGCCAGCAGCCAAAGCGGTAGTACCACAGGTACGCAGTATTTT. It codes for CASSQSGSTTGTQYF.

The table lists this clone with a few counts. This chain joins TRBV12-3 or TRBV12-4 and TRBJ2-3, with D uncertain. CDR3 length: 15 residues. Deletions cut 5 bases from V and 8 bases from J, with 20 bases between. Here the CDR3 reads CASSPLPPSGGTQYF. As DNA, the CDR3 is TGTGCCAGCAGTCCACTCCCTCCGTCCGGTGGTACGCAGTATTTT.

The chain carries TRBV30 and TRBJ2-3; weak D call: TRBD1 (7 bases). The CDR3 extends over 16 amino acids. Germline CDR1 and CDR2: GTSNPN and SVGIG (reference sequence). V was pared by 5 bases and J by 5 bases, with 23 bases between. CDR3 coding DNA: TGTGCCTGGGGGGGGCCCGGACAGGAAGCCCGAGATACGCAGTATTTT. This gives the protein CAWGGPGQEARDTQYF.

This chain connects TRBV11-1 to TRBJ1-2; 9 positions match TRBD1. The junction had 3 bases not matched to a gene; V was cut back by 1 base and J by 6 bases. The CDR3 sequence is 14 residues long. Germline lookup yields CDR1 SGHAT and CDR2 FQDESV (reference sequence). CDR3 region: CASSLGQGVDGYTF. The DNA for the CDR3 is TGTGCCAGCAGCTTAGGACAGGGGGTCGATGGCTACACCTTC.

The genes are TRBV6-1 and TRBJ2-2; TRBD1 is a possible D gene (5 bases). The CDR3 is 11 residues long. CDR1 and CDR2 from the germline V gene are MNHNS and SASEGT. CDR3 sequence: CAQGKGGELFF. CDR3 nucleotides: TGTGCGCAGGGCAAGGGCGGGGAGCTGTTTTTT.

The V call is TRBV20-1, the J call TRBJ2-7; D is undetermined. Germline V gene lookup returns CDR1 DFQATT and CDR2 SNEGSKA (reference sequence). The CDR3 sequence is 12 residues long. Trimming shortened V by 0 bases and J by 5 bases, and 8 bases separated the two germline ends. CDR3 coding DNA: TGCAGTGCTAGAGATTTAGTAAACGAGCAGTACTTC. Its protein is CSARDLVNEQYF.

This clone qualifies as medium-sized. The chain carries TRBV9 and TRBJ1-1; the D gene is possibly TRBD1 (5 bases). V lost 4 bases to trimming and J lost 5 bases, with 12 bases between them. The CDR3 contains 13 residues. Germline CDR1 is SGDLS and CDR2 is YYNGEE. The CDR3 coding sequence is TGTGCCAGCAGCAGACACCAGGGAACTGAAGCTTTCTTT. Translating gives CASSRHQGTEAFF.

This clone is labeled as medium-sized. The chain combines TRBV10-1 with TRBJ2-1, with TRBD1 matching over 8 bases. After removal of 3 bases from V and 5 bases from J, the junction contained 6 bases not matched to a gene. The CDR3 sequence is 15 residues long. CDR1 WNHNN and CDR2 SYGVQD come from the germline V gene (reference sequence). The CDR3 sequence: CASSEGQGINNEQFF. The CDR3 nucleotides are TGCGCCAGCAGTGAAGGACAGGGAATAAACAATGAGCAGTTCTTC.

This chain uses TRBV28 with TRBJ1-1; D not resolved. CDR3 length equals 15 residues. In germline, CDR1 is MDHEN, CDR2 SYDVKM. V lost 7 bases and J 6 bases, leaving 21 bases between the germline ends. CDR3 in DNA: TGTGCCAGCACCCCCCCGAGGCGGAGGACCGCTGAAGCTTTCTTT. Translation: CASTPPRRRTAEAFF.

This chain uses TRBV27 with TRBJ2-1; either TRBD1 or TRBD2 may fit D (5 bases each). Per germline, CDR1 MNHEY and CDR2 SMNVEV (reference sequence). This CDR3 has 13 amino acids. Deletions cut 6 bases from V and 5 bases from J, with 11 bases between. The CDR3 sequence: CASRTGANNEQFF. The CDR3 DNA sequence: TGTGCCAGCAGGACCGGGGCGAACAATGAGCAGTTCTTC.

The CDR3 loop reads CASSSTRDRGEKAGAFF. The CDR3 nucleotides are TGTGCCAGCAGCTCGACCCGGGACAGGGGCGAAAAGGCAGGAGCTTTCTTT. This chain joins TRBV13 and TRBJ1-1; 10 bases line up with TRBD1. V lost 4 bases and J lost 10; bases outside the gene matches: 18. CDR3 length equals 17 residues. Germline V gene sequence: CDR1 PRHDT, CDR2 FYEKMQ (reference sequence).

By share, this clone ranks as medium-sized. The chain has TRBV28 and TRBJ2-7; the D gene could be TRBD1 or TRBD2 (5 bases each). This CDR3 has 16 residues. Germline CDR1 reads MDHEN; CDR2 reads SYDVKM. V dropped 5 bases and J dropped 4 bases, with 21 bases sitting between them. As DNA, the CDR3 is TGTGCCAGCAGTATGGACAAATGGGGACGGACTTACGAGCAGTACGTC. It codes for CASSMDKWGRTYEQYV.

This chain's CDR3 is CASSFTPNEQFF. In DNA, the CDR3 is TGTGCCAGCAGTTTCACCCCGAATGAGCAGTTCTTC. This chain links TRBV27 with TRBJ2-1; D is unclear. V was cut by 3 bases and J by 7 bases, with 7 bases left in between. Per the germline V gene, CDR1 is MNHEY and CDR2 is SMNVEV (reference sequence). This CDR3 region has 12 residues.

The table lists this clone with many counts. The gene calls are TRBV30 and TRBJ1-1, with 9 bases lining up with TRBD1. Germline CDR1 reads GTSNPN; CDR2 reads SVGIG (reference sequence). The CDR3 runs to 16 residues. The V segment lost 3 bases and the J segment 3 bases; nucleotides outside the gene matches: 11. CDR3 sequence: CAWRSRDRAIDTEAFF. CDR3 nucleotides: TGTGCCTGGAGATCTCGGGACAGGGCAATCGACACTGAAGCTTTCTTT.

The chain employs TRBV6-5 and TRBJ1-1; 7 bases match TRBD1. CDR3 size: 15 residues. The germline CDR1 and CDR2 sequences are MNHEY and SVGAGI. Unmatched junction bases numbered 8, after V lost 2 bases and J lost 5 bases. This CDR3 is CASSYVAGGITEAFF. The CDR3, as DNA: TGTGCCAGCAGTTACGTGGCAGGGGGAATAACTGAAGCTTTCTTT.

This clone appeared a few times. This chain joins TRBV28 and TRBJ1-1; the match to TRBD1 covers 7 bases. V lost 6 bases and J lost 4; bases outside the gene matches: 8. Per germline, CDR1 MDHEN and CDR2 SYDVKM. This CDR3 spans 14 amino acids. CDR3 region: CASSPGQHVTEAFF. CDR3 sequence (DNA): TGTGCCAGCAGCCCGGGACAGCATGTCACTGAAGCTTTCTTT.

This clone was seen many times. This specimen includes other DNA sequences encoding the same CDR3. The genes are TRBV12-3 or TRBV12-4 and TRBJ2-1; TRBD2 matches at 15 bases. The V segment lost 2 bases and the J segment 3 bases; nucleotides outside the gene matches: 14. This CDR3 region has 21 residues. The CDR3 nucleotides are TGTGCCAGCAGTTTATCGCCGGGACTAGCGGGGGGTCTTTCATTCTACAATGAGCAGTTCTTC. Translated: CASSLSPGLAGGLSFYNEQFF.

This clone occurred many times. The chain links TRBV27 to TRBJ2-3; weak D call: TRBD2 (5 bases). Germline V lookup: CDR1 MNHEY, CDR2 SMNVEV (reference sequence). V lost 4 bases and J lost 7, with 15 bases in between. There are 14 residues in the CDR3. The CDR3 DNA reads TGTGCCAGCAGTTCAGAGGGTGGGTGGAATACGCAGTATTTT. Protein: CASSSEGGWNTQYF.

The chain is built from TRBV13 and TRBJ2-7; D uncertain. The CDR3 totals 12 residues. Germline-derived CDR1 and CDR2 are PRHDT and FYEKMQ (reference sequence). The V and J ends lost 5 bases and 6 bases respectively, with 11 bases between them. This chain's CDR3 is CASSRYQGEQYF. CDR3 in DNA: TGTGCCAGCAGCCGCTACCAAGGCGAGCAGTACTTC.

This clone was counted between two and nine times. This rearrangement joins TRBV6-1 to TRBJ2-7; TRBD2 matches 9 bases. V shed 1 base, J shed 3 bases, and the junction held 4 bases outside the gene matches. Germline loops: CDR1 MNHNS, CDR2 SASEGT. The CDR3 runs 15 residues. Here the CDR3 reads CASSEGLAGVYEQYF. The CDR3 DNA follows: TGTGCCAGCAGTGAAGGGTTAGCGGGAGTCTACGAGCAGTACTTC.

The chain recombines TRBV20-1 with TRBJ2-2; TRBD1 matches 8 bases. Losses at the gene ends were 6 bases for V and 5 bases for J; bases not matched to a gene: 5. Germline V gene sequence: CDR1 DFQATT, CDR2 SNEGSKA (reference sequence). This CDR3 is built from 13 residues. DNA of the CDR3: TGCAGTGCCCCGGACAGGGTAACCGGGGAGCTGTTTTTT. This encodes CSAPDRVTGELFF.

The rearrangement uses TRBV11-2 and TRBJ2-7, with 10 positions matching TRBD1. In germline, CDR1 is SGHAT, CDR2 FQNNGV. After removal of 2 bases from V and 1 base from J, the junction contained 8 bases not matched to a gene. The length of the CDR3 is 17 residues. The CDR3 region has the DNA TGTGCCAGCAGCTTAAGGGGTGGGACAGGGGTGTCCTACGAGCAGTACTTC. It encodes CASSLRGGTGVSYEQYF.

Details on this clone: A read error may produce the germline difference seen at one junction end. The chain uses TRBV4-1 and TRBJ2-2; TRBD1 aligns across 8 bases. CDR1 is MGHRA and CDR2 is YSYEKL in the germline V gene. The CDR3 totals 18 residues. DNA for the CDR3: TGCGCCAGCAGCCAAGACCCAGGGGGCGCGCAAAGCGCCGGGGAGCCGTTTTTT. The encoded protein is CASSQDPGGAQSAGEPFF.

The DNA for the CDR3 is TGTGCCAGCAGTGAAGCGGGGGGAGGAGGCGGTGGCTACACCTTC. Amino acids: CASSEAGGGGGGYTF. This chain joins TRBV6-1 and TRBJ1-2, with TRBD1 as a possible D gene (5 bases). CDR1 and CDR2 from the germline V gene are MNHNS and SASEGT. This CDR3 is 15 amino acids long. Trimming took 0 bases from V and 7 from J, leaving 15 bases between them.

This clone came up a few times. The CDR3 coding sequence is TGTGCCAGCAGATCACTTCAGGGGGCCACTGAAGCTTTCTTT. This codes for CASRSLQGATEAFF. This chain joins TRBV6-1 and TRBJ1-1; 8 nucleotides align to TRBD1. The CDR3 is made up of 14 amino acids. Germline CDR1 is MNHNS and CDR2 is SASEGT. The J segment lost 4 bases and the V segment lost 6 bases, leaving 7 bases of the junction unmatched.

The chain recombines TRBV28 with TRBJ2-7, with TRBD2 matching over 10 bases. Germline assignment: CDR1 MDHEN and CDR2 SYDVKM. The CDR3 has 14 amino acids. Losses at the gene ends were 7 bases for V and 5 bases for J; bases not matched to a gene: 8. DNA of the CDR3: TGTGCCAGCAAGAACCTAGCGGGAGTGGACGAGCAGTACTTC. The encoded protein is CASKNLAGVDEQYF.